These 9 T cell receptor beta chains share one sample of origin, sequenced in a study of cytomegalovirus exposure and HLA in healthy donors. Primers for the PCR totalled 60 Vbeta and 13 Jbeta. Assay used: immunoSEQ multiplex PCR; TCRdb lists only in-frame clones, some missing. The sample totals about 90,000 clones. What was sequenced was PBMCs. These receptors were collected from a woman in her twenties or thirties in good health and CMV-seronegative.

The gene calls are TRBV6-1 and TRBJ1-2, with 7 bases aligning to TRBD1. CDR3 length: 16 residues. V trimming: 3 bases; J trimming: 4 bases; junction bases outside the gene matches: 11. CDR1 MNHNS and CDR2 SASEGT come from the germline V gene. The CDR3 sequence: CASSDLRAGGAYGYTF. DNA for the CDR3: TGTGCCAGCAGTGATCTGCGGGCAGGGGGTGCCTATGGCTACACCTTC.

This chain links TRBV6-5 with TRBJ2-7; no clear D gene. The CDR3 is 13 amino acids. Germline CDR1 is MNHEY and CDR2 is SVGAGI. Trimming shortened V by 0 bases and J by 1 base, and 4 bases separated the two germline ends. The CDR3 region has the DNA TGTGCCAGCAGTTACTCGAGATCCTACGAGCAGTACTTC. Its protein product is CASSYSRSYEQYF.

For the CDR3, the DNA is TGTGCCAGCAGCTTAGTGGCCCCTAGCGGGGGGGCAGAGACCCAGTACTTC. Amino acid sequence: CASSLVAPSGGAETQYF. The rearrangement links TRBV13 to TRBJ2-5; 12 bases are a match to TRBD2. The CDR3 has 17 amino acids. Germline CDR1 reads PRHDT; CDR2 reads FYEKMQ (reference sequence). Germline trimming cut 1 base from V and 4 bases from J; bases unmatched to any gene: 7.

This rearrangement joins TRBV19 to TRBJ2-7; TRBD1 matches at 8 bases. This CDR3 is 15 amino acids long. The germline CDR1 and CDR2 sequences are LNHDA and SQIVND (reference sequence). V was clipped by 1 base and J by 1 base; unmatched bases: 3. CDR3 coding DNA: TGTGCCAGTAGTATAGGGGGGACAGGTTCCTACGAGCAGTACTTC. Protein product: CASSIGGTGSYEQYF. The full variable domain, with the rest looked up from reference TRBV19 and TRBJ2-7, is DGGITQSPKYLFRKEGQNVTLSCEQNLNHDAMYWYRQDPGQGLRLIYYSQIVNDFQKGDIAEGYSVSREKKESFPLTVTSAQKNPTAFYLCASSIGGTGSYEQYFGPGTRLTVT.

CDR3 nucleotide sequence: TGTGCCAGCAGCCCCAAAGGGGGGACAGGGGGCCCTGAAGCTTTCTTT. As protein: CASSPKGGTGGPEAFF. The chain couples TRBV7-3 to TRBJ1-1; 12 nucleotides align to TRBD1. This CDR3 has 16 amino acids. V lost 5 bases, J lost 6 bases, and 10 bases stayed unmatched. Germline V gene lookup returns CDR1 SGHTA and CDR2 FQGTGA.

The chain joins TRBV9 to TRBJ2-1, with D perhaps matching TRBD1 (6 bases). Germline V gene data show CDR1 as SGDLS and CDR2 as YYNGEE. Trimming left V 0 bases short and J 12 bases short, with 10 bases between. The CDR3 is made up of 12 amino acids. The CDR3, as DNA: TGTGCCAGCAGCGTAGAGGGGGTAGGGCAGTTCTTC. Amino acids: CASSVEGVGQFF.

This chain's CDR3 is CASSTFYRGGTGELFF. CDR3 nucleotide sequence: TGTGCCAGTAGTACCTTTTACAGGGGGGGCACCGGGGAGCTGTTTTTT. The rearrangement uses TRBV19 and TRBJ2-2, with D possibly matching TRBD1 (8 bases). The V end lost 4 bases, the J end lost 4 bases, and 16 bases lay between the germline ends. Germline CDR1 reads LNHDA; CDR2 reads SQIVND (reference sequence). The length of the CDR3 is 16 residues.

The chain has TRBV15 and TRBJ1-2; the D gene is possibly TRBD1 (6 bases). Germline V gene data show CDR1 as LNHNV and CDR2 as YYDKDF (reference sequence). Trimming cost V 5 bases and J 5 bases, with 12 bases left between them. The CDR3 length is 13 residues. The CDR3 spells CATSRPGAYGYTF. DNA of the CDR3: TGTGCCACCAGCCGACCAGGGGCTTATGGCTACACCTTC.

The CDR3, as DNA: TGTGCCAGCAGCGCCCGGGGACTCAACAATGAGCAGTTCTTC. Translating it yields CASSARGLNNEQFF. V is TRBV9 and J is TRBJ2-1; a weak D match, TRBD2 (6 bases). The CDR3 has 14 amino acids. Germline-derived CDR1 and CDR2 are SGDLS and YYNGEE. Trimming left V 3 bases short and J 5 bases short, with 12 bases between.